Included here is one TCR beta chain sequence, with context. The antigen remains undetermined. The source of the sample is a study of T cell repertoires in cytomegalovirus infection. Study background: Newly reported HLA-C-restricted and thoroughly characterized HLA-B-restricted CMV epitopes were employed. Public signatures in TCR beta pointed to CMV infection and matching HLA type. General study findings and limits: Cumulative frequency (of public TCR beta family members) identified carriers of CMV plus the relevant HLA. HLA-C-restricted CMV clonotypes gave the most frequent clonotype in two of eight donors.

Per germline, CDR1 SNHLY and CDR2 FYNNEI. V was pared by 3 bases and J by 6 bases, with 12 bases between. The CDR3 is 15 amino acids. TCRdb processed the reads anew with MiXCR; each CDR3 protein has one entry. In the table there are around 69,000 distinct CDR3 sequences, about 30% of which are singletons. The sequencing here drew on CD8+ T cells from cultured PBMCs, taken from culture after CMV antigen stimulation. This TCR derives from a human donor in good health (CMV status not recorded). Some clones in this sample may be carry-over from other donors' samples. V and J are TRBV2 and TRBJ2-6; no firm D call. The CDR3 loop reads CASSEGKPKANVLTF. The CDR3 region has the DNA TGTGCCAGCAGTGAGGGAAAGCCAAAGGCCAACGTCCTGACTTTC.